The following is a T cell receptor beta chain sequence with its context. Its target is unknown. TCRdb's copy holds only in-frame clones and misses some; the assay was immunoSEQ multiplex PCR. The data show more than 50,000 clones, with under 85% seen just once and 17% held by the top ten. These data originate in a study of identifying expanded T cells in peripheral blood. General study results and limits: Over approximately two and four weeks, about 15 and 19 clones changed, versus around 1.1 between replicates. Across healthy donors, higher total template counts meant significantly greater roughly 2-week count variance.

CDR1 is SGHNT and CDR2 is YYREEE in the germline V gene (reference sequence). This CDR3 has 14 amino acids. The J segment lost 3 bases and the V segment lost 0 bases, leaving 0 bases of the junction unmatched. This receptor was taken from a person aged 18 to 75 in good health. This chain connects TRBV5-4 to TRBJ1-2; 9 bases fit TRBD1. Sequencing was performed on blood. The CDR3 sequence: CASSLGQGDYGYTF. Here the CDR3 DNA reads TGTGCCAGCAGCTTGGGACAGGGGGACTATGGCTACACCTTC.